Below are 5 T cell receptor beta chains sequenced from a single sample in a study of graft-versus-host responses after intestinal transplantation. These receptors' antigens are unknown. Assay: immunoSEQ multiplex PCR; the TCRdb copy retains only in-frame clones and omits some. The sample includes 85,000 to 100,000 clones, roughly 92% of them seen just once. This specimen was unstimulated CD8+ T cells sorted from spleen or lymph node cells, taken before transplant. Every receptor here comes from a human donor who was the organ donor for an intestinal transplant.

The CDR3 loop is CASSHRIGGPTYNEQFF. CDR3 coding DNA: TGTGCCAGCAGCCATAGAATCGGGGGGCCGACCTACAATGAGCAGTTCTTC. The V and J genes are TRBV5-4 and TRBJ2-1; D perhaps matches TRBD2 (7 bases). CDR1 and CDR2 (germline): SGHNT, YYREEE (reference sequence). This CDR3 is built from 17 residues. Trimming shortened V by 4 bases and J by 2 bases, and 19 bases separated the two germline ends.

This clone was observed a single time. CDR3 coding DNA: TGTGCCAGCAGCGACCTAGCGGCCCCTCGGGATACGCAGTATTTT. Encoded protein: CASSDLAAPRDTQYF. The V call is TRBV6-1, the J call TRBJ2-3, with 7 bases matching TRBD2. Germline V gene lookup returns CDR1 MNHNS and CDR2 SASEGT. V gave up 6 bases and J gave up 6 bases; unmatched junction bases: 12. The CDR3 runs to 15 residues.

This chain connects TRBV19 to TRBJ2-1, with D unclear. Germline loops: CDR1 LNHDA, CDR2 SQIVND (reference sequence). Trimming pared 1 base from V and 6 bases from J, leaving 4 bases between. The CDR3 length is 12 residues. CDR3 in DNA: TGTGCCAGTAGTATAGGAGGCAATGAGCAGTTCTTC. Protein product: CASSIGGNEQFF.

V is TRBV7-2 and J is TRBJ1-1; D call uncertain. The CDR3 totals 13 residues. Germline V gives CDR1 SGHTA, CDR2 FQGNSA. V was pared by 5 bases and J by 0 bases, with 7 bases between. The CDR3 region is CASSPGLNTEAFF. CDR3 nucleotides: TGTGCCAGCAGCCCGGGATTGAACACTGAAGCTTTCTTT.

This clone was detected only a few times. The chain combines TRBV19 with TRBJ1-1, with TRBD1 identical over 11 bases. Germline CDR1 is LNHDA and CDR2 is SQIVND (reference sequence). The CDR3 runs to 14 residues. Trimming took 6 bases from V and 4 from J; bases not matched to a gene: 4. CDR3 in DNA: TGTGCCAGTAGCGCAGGGACAGGGGGCACTGAAGCTTTCTTT. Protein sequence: CASSAGTGGTEAFF.